Below, one TCR beta chain is given with its context. The target of this receptor is not known. Per-base qualities were not stored, and no clone one base away is much larger. CDR1 and CDR2, per the germline V gene, are SGHAT and FQNNGV. The CDR3 runs 15 residues from the cysteine to the phenylalanine. Only the CDR3 DNA is retained, 45 bases long and in frame from the first base. V trim: 6 bases; J trim: 5 bases; unmatched bases: 11. This sample is part of a study of cytomegalovirus exposure and HLA in healthy donors (dated by TCRdb to about 2017). Concerning the study at large: An earlier analysis of under 600 of the donors reported 250 to 350 Gb of sequence data and about 100 million unique TCR beta sequences from about 179 million T cells. An early release covering roughly 640 HLA-typed donors comprised about 290 gigabases of sequencing data and approximately 80 million unique TCR sequences. The genetic ancestry cluster associated with self-reported Caucasian donors included over 65% of the approximately 400 genotyped donors. The aim of the study was to test whether cataloging public T cell receptors could identify signatures of past pathogen exposure. The study used immunosequencing to profile the T cell repertoires of hundreds of subjects and linked those repertoires to cytomegalovirus serostatus. Along with the roughly 670-subject first cohort, a separate validation cohort of over a hundred different subjects was used. To predict cytomegalovirus infection status, the study combined high-throughput TCR immunosequencing, statistical association of individual TCRs with disease status, and machine learning. A later analysis re-examined previously published TCR beta repertoires from over 500 donors and added high-resolution HLA genotyping to investigate patterns of TCR occurrence. Rather than using new phenotypic data, the later analysis identified candidate immune exposures from TCR beta sequences and from how often those sequences occurred across donors. An earlier analysis of some 600 of the donors applied high-throughput TCR beta sequencing to assess whether each TCR beta V gene segment acted as functional or pseudogenic. Alongside the repertoire data, information on donor age, sex, ethnicity and CMV serostatus was compiled. A later genetic analysis used genome-wide SNP genotypes for about 65% of the 666 donors, treating that subset as a discovery cohort. Every repertoire in the discovery cohort had been generated on one and the same sequencing platform. Class I and class II HLA loci were covered by the typing at four-digit resolution. The number of typed donors differed by locus: 629-630 for A, B, C, DRB1 and DQB1; some 500 for DQA1; approximately 610 for DPA1; and about 450 for DPB1. A few DR-DQ haplotypes were handled as single units for association and clustering because linkage in the cohort was strong. Among roughly 400 genotyped donors of the cohort, an average of around 240,000 unique TCR beta nucleotide sequences was sequenced per donor, of which about 18% were non-productive.

Receptor amplification or capture employed the immunoSEQ multiplex PCR assay. A mixture of 60 forward primers for TCR Vbeta segments and 13 reverse primers for TCR Jbeta segments was used in the multiplex PCR. The CDR3 region of rearranged TCR beta genes was amplified from genomic DNA with a multiplex PCR assay. On the Illumina HiSeq System, the amplified TCR beta libraries were sequenced as 87-base-pair reads. In the original analysis: In a later analysis, about 80 million unique TCR beta chains were counted across the 500 to 850 repertoires, and roughly 11 million of these chains were shared by at least two donors. A nearest-neighbor algorithm error-corrected the raw reads and collapsed the reads into unique sequences, merging closely related sequences to remove PCR and sequencing errors. CDR3 sequences were aligned to IMGT reference sequences to assign V, D and J gene segments. For a sequence to be retained, a match of at least six nucleotides was required to both a V gene segment and a J gene segment. A rearrangement was called productive if the CDR3 had no stop codons and remained in frame with V and J, and every other rearrangement was called non-productive. CDR3 was defined according to IMGT convention as the region running from the second conserved V-encoded cysteine to the conserved J-encoded phenylalanine. In an earlier analysis of around 640 of the donors, sequences lacking an unambiguous match to a single V gene segment were excluded. An earlier analysis of 587 of the donors classified V segments as functional when productive rearrangements were above 56.7% and as segregating when the standard deviation between donors was above 5%. To diagnose cytomegalovirus status from the catalog of TCR beta chain sequences, a statistical classification framework was built. In a later analysis, V and J genes were assigned by comparing TCR nucleotide sequences against IMGT/GENE-DB human TR gene sequences. The TCRdist pipeline was used in a later analysis to assign CDR3 sequences and most-parsimonious VDJ recombination scenarios. A later analysis defined each TCR beta chain by its CDR3 amino acid sequence plus V-gene family, and excluded reads lacking a unique V-gene family. To address suspected cross-contamination and a sequencing artifact, a later analysis removed 550 to 750 highly shared, low-generation-probability nucleotide sequences. In a later analysis, a clonal expansion index for each public chain was calculated from normalized within-repertoire ranks of inferred template counts. In a later analysis, generation probabilities were computed with a VDJ recombination model fitted to out-of-frame rearrangements, and the resulting probabilities were checked against IGoR. In a later analysis, hypergeometric tests were used to score TCR-TCR, TCR-HLA and TCR-CMV co-occurrence, with a repertoire-size bias correction applied to TCR pairs. False discovery rates were estimated in a later analysis by permuting HLA or CMV assignments 20 times. In a later analysis, co-occurring TCRs were grouped using DBSCAN, and TCRdist sequence similarity was added for clustering within HLA-allele-positive subsets. Co-occurrence clustering excluded repertoires with fewer than 30,000 or more than 120,000 public chains, plus five with anomalous nucleotide sharing. Imported from immuneACCESS, the table was reduced by TCRdb to in-frame sequences with V and J called. These copies leave out some clones; in studies compared against another copy, an unresolved V gene accounts for under half, and the cause of the remainder is not known. D and trimming come from the DNA, and the V and J calls and clone size come from that table. The sample table records 100,000 or so clones; over 80% of these occur just once. The leading ten clones occupy 5% to 6.5% of the sample.

The cohort comprised 710 or so healthy bone marrow donors. All cohort members were sampled while nominally healthy, although unrecorded immune exposures were likely present. The donor was CMV seronegative and was included in the group of several hundred seronegative cohort members. Each donor provided a peripheral blood sample, and peripheral blood mononuclear cells were used for TCR beta sequencing. The Qiagen DNeasy Blood Extraction Kit was used to extract genomic DNA from the blood cell samples. Broader findings and caveats from the paper: The authors suggested that the approach could potentially be generalized to other disease states and immunological phenotypes. A later analysis associated about 17,000 TCR beta sequences with specific HLA alleles at a false discovery rate of 0.05. Compared with equally common non-associated chains, HLA-associated TCR beta chains in a later analysis were more clonally expanded and had lower generation probabilities. This cohort had only TCR beta chains sequenced, and the lack of alpha or paired-chain data limited which features could be detected. According to a later analysis, TCR association rates differed among HLA loci, with DRB1 alleles showing the most associated TCRs and HLA-C alleles showing the fewest. Strong co-occurrence of HLA alleles, especially DR and DQ, made assigning TCR associations to individual alleles difficult. A further reported finding was that TCR beta sequences accurately predicted the HLA-A and HLA-B alleles for most subjects in the first cohort. Compared with the roughly 600-donor mean, donors in an Asian-associated ancestry cluster had fewer N-insertions in productive TCRs, according to a later genetic analysis. In an earlier analysis of around 600 of the donors, most TCR beta V segments appeared in productive rearrangements about 87% or about 30% of the time, broadly matching IMGT annotations. V-gene and J-gene trimming of TCR beta chains was associated with a missense DCLRE1C variant in a later genetic analysis, and the association was replicated in an independent cohort. Presence/absence analyses assumed roughly uniform sequencing depth across donors, an assumption that may not hold. According to a later analysis, most CMV-associated TCR beta chains appeared to be HLA-restricted, and the HLA associations seemed to be driven largely by CMV exposure. While some public TCRs were present in many individuals, most TCR sequences turned up only very rarely across donors. Immune exposure information for the cohort was limited to CMV serostatus. The classifier was reported to diagnose cytomegalovirus status with high specificity and sensitivity in both the original cohort and the validation cohort. In vitro tests confirmed that a few of the cytomegalovirus-associated TCR beta chains recognize cytomegalovirus antigens. In the study, 150 to 200 TCR beta chains were listed as associated with cytomegalovirus. Some IMGT-functional V segments, including TRBV6-2 and TRBV6-3, could not be distinguished by the 87-base-pair reads and were therefore excluded. Because counts were too low, about 18 rarely observed V segments, including chromosome 9 orphons, were left out of the earlier analysis of some 640 of the donors. A cluster of highly shared sequence variants was judged likely to be a technical artifact of the sequencing pipeline. Several of the top co-occurrence clusters appeared to be linked to parvovirus B19, influenza, CMV and Epstein-Barr virus, according to a later analysis. Linkage disequilibrium might explain the correlated functional status among segregating V segments, but an unknown experimental factor could not be ruled out. HLA typing was unavailable for some donors at each locus, so association tests used only the typed subset.

This clonotype was obtained from a man aged 18-30 years in good health and CMV-seronegative. The sample comprised PBMCs. The chain is assembled from TRBV11-2 and TRBJ2-7, with 9 junctional bases fitting TRBD2. The DNA is as follows: TGTGCCAGCAGTCCTCAGCGGGAGGACAGCCACGAGCAGTACTTC. Its translation reads: CASSPQREDSHEQYF.